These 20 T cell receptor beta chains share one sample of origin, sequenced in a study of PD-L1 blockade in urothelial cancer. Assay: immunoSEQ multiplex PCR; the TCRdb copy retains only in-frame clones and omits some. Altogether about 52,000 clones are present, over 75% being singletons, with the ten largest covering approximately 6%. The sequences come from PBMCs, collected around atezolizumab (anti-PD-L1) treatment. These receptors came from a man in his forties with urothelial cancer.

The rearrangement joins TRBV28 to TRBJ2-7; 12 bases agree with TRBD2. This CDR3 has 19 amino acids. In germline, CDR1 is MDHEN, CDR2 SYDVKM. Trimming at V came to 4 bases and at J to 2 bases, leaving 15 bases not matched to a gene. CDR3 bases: TGTGCCAGCAGTTCCCTACTAGCGGGAGGTGGGAAAATCGCCTACGAGCAGTACTTC. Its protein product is CASSSLLAGGGKIAYEQYF.

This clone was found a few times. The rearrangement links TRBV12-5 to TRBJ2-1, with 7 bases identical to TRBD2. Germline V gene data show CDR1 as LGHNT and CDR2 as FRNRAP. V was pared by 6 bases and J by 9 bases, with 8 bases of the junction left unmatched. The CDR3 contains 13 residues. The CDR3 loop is CASGEREGSEQFF. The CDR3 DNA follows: TGTGCTAGTGGAGAGCGGGAAGGCAGTGAGCAGTTCTTC.

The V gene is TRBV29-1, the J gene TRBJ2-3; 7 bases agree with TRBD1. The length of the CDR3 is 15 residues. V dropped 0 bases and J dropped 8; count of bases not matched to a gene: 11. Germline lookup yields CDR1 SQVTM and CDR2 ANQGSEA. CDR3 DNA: TGCAGCGTTGAAGATCCGGAACAGGGGATCTCTACGCAGTATTTT. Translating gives CSVEDPEQGISTQYF.

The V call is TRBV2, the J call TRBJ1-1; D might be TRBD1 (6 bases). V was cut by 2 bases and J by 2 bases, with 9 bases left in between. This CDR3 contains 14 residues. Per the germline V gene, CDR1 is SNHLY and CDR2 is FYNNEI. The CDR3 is CASSEQGTNTEAFF. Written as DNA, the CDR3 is TGTGCCAGCAGTGAACAGGGGACAAACACTGAAGCTTTCTTT.

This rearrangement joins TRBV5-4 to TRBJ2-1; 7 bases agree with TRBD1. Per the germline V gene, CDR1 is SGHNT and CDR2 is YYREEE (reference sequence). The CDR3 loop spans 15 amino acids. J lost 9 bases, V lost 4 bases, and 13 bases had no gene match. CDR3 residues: CASSPPTGSLGEQFF. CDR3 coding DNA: TGTGCCAGCAGCCCGCCGACAGGGTCCCTCGGTGAGCAGTTCTTC.

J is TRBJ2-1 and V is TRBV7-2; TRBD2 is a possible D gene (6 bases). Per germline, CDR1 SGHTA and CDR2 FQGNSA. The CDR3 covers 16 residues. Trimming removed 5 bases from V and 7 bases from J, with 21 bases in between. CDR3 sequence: CASSSLETGVRNEQFF. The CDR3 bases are TGTGCCAGCAGCAGCTTAGAGACGGGAGTACGAAATGAGCAGTTCTTC. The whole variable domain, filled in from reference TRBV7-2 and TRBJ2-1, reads GAGVSQSPSNKVTEKGKDVELRCDPISGHTALYWYRQSLGQGLEFLIYFQGNSAPDKSGLPSDRFSAERTGGSVSTLTIQRTQQEDSAVYLCASSSLETGVRNEQFFGPGTRLTVL.

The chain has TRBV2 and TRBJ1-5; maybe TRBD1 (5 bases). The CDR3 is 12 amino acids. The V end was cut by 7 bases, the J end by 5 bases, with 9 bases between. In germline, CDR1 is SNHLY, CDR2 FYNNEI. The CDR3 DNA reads TGTGCCAGCACCCAAGGGGATCAGCCCCAGCATTTT. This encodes CASTQGDQPQHF. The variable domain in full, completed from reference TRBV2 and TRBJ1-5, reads EPEVTQTPSHQVTQMGQEVILRCVPISNHLYFYWYRQILGQKVEFLVSFYNNEISEKSEIFDDQFSVERPDGSNFTLKIRSTKLEDSAMYFCASTQGDQPQHFGDGTRLSIL.

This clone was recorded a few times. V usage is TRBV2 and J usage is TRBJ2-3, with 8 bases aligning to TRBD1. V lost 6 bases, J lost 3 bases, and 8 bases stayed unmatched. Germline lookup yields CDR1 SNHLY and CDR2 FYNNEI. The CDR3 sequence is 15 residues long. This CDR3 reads CASSQQGVGTDTQYF. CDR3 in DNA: TGTGCCAGCAGCCAACAGGGGGTAGGGACAGATACGCAGTATTTT.

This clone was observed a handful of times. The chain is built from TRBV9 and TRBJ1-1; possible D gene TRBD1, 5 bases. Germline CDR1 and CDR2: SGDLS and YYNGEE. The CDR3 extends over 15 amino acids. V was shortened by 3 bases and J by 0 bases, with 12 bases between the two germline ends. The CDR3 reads CASSGTLGVNTEAFF. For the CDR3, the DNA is TGTGCCAGCAGCGGTACTCTAGGGGTGAACACTGAAGCTTTCTTT.

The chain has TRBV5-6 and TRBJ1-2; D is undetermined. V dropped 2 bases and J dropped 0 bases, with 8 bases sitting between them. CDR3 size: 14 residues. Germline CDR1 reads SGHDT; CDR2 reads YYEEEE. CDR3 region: CASSFVSANYGYTF. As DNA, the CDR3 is TGTGCCAGCAGCTTTGTATCCGCTAACTATGGCTACACCTTC.

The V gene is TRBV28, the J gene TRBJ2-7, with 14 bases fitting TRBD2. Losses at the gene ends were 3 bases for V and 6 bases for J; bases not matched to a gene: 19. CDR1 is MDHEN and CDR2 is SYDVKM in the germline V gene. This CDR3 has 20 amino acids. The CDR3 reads CASSFPLGTSGRSSPGEQYF. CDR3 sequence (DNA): TGTGCCAGCAGTTTCCCCCTGGGGACTAGCGGGAGATCCTCCCCCGGCGAGCAGTACTTC.

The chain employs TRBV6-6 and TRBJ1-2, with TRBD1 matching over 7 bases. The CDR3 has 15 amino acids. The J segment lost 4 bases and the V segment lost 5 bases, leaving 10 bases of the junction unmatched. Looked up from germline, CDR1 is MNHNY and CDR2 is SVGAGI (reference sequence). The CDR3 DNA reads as TGTGCCAGCAGTGCCCCGAAGGGGGCGTTCTATGGCTACACCTTC. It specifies CASSAPKGAFYGYTF.

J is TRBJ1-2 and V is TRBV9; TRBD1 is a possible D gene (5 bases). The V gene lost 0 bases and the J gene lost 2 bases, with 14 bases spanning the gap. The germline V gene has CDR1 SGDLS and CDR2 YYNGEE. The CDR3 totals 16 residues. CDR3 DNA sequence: TGTGCCAGCAGCGTAGAGTCAGGGTACGTCAACTATGGCTACACCTTC. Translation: CASSVESGYVNYGYTF.

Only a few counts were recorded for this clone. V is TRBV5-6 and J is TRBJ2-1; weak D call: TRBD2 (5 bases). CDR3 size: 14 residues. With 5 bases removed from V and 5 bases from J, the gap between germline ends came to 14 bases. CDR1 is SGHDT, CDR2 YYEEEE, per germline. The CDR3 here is CASSGGRLNNEQFF. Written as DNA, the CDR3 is TGTGCCAGCAGTGGAGGACGGCTGAACAATGAGCAGTTCTTC.

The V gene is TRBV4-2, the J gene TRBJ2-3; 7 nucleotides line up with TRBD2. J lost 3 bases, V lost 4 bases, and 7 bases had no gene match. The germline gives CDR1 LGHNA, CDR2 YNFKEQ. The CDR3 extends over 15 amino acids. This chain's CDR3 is CASSPGGLVTDTQYF. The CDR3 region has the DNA TGTGCCAGCAGCCCCGGCGGACTAGTGACAGATACGCAGTATTTT.

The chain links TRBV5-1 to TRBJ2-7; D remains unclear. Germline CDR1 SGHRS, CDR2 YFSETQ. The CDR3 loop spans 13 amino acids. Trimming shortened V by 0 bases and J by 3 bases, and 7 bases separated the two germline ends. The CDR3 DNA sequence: TGCGCCAGCAGCTTGGACCCCGGCTACGAGCAGTACTTC. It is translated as CASSLDPGYEQYF.

DNA for the CDR3: TGTGCCAGCAGGGCCCGCCAGGGTGGCCAGCCCCAGCATTTT. Translating gives CASRARQGGQPQHF. The chain employs TRBV5-8 and TRBJ1-5, with TRBD1 as a possible D gene (5 bases). Per germline, CDR1 SGHTS and CDR2 YDEGEE. The ends were cut back, 5 bases at V and 7 bases at J, with 16 bases in the middle. This CDR3 is built from 14 residues.

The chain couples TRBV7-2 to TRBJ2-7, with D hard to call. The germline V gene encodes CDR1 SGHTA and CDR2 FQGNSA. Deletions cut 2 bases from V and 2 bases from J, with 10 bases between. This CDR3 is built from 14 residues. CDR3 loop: CASSLKQPAYEQYF. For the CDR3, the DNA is TGTGCCAGCAGCTTAAAACAGCCGGCCTACGAGCAGTACTTC.

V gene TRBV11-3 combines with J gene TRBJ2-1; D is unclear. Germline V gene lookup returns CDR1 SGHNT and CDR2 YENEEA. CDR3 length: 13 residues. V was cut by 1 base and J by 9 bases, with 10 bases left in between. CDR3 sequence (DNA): TGTGCCAGCAGCTTAGGATTCGGCGGTGAGCAGTTCTTC. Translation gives CASSLGFGGEQFF.

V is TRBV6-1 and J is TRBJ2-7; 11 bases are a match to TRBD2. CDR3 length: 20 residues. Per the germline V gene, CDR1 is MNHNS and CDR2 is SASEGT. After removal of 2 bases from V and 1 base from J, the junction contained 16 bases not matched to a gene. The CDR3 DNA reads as TGTGCCAGCAGTGAAAGGGGGTGGGGGACTAGCGGAAGCCCGTCCTACGAGCAGTACTTC. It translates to CASSERGWGTSGSPSYEQYF.